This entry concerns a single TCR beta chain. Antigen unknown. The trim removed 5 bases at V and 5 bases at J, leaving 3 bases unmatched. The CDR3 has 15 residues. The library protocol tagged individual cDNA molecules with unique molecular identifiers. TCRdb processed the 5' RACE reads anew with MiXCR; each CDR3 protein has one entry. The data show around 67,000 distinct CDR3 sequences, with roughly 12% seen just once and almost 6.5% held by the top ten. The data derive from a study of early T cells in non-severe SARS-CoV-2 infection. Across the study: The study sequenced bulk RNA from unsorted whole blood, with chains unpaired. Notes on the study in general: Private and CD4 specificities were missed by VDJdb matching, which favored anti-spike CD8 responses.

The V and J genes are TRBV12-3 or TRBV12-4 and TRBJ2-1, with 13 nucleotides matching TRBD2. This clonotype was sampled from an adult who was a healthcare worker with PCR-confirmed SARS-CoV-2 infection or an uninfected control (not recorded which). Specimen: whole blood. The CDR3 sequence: CASSLGLAGNNEQFF. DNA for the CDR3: TGTGCCAGCAGTCTGGGACTAGCGGGAAACAATGAGCAGTTCTTC.